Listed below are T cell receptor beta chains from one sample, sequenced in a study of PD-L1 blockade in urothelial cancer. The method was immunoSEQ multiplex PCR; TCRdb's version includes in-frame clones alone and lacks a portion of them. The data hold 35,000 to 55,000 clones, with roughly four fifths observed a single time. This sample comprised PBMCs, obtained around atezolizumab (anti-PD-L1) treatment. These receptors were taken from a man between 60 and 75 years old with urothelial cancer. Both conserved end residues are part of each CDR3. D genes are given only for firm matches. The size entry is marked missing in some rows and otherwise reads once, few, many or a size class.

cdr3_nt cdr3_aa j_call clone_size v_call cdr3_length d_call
TGTGCCAGTAGTATGTGGAGAGCGGCTAATGAAAAACTGTTTTTT CASSMWRAANEKLFF TRBJ1-4 - TRBV19 15 -
TGCGCCAGCAGCCCGAAAGGGGGGGAACAGCCCCAGCATTTT CASSPKGGEQPQHF TRBJ1-5 once TRBV5-1 14 -
TGTGCCAGCAGTTTAACCTTCTACAGGGATCCAGCCGGGGAGCTGTTTTTT CASSLTFYRDPAGELFF TRBJ2-2 - TRBV28 17 -
TGTGCCAGCAGTGGCGAAGGGCCAGGGCGCACTGAAGCTTTCTTT CASSGEGPGRTEAFF TRBJ1-1 - TRBV6-5 15 -
TGTGCCAGCCTCGGGGAGAATAGCAATCAGCCCCAGCATTTT CASLGENSNQPQHF TRBJ1-5 - TRBV2 14 -
TGTGCCAGCAGTCGCGGGGCTGGAACCTACGAGCAGTACTTC CASSRGAGTYEQYF TRBJ2-7 - TRBV27 14 -
TGTGCCACCAGCAGATGGGGCAGCCATGGGCAGTTCTTC CATSRWGSHGQFF TRBJ2-1 - TRBV15 13 -
TGTGCCAGCTCACCGGAAACCCGGGACTTCAATCAGCCCCAGCATTTT CASSPETRDFNQPQHF TRBJ1-5 - TRBV18 16 -
TGCAGCGTTGGGGACAGGGCAAGCTCCTACGAGCAGTACTTC CSVGDRASSYEQYF TRBJ2-7 - TRBV29-1 14 TRBD1
TGTGCCAGCAGCCCGATATCTCGGACAGGCGGTGGCTACACCTTC CASSPISRTGGGYTF TRBJ1-2 once TRBV7-2 15 TRBD1
TGTGCCAGCAGAATCAGGGGCGCCGGGGATGAAGCTTTCTTT CASRIRGAGDEAFF TRBJ1-1 - TRBV5-4 14 -
TGCAGCGTTGGAGCATCGGGCGGGGAGCTGTTTTTT CSVGASGGELFF TRBJ2-2 once TRBV29-1 12 -
TGTGCCAGCAGCCCGCAGGGCCCGGGGAGGAAGTACTTC CASSPQGPGRKYF TRBJ2-7 - TRBV28 13 -
TGTGCCAGCAGTGGGGAGGGAGTGCGCACAGATACGCAGTATTTT CASSGEGVRTDTQYF TRBJ2-3 - TRBV2 15 TRBD2
TGTGCCAGTAGTATGACAGTAATCCAAGAGACCCAGTACTTC CASSMTVIQETQYF TRBJ2-5 - TRBV19 14 -
TGTGCCAGCAGCCCCCTCTTCACTAGCGGGAGAGCAACAGATACGCAGTATTTT CASSPLFTSGRATDTQYF TRBJ2-3 - TRBV2 18 TRBD2
TGTGCCAGCAGTCACCTGGGACAGATTAGCAATCAGCCCCAGCATTTT CASSHLGQISNQPQHF TRBJ1-5 once TRBV6-6 16 TRBD1
TGTGCCTCGGGCCCAGGGTCTCTGGCCTACAATGAGCAGTTCTTC CASGPGSLAYNEQFF TRBJ2-1 - TRBV10-3 15 -
TGTGCCAGCAGTCCCGGACTAGCTAATGAGCAGTTCTTC CASSPGLANEQFF TRBJ2-1 - TRBV27 13 TRBD2
TGTGCCAGCAGCTTCAGCCTGACTAGCGGGGACATTCAGTACTTC CASSFSLTSGDIQYF TRBJ2-4 - TRBV5-5 15 TRBD2
TGTGCCAGCAGCAGGGACAGGGTGGACACCGGGGAGCTGTTTTTT CASSRDRVDTGELFF TRBJ2-2 - TRBV6-1 15 TRBD1
TGTGCCAGCAGAGTGCCGGGACAGATCTACGAGCAGTACTTC CASRVPGQIYEQYF TRBJ2-7 - TRBV28 14 TRBD1
TGTGCCAGCAGGGTCCGATCCACAGGGGATTCACCCCTCCACTTT CASRVRSTGDSPLHF TRBJ1-6 - TRBV2 15 TRBD1
TGTGCCAGCAGCTCGGGGGGGAAGTACGAGCAGTACTTC CASSSGGKYEQYF TRBJ2-7 - TRBV5-5 13 TRBD2
TGTGCCAGCAGTTTAGAGTTGGACAGGGTGAACACCGGGGAGCTGTTTTTT CASSLELDRVNTGELFF TRBJ2-2 - TRBV28 17 TRBD1
TGTGCCAGCAGTCGGACAGGGGGCACGGAGACCCAGTACTTC CASSRTGGTETQYF TRBJ2-5 - TRBV28 14 TRBD1
TGTGCCAGCAGTTTTCAGGGCGGGGCCGCGGGCTACGAGCAGTACTTC CASSFQGGAAGYEQYF TRBJ2-7 - TRBV28 16 -
TGTGCCAGCTCACCACCTGGCCTAGCGGCGAACACCGGGGAGCTGTTCTTT CASSPPGLAANTGELFF TRBJ2-2 - TRBV18 17 TRBD2
TGTGCCAGCAGCTCTTTTTGGGAGGGGGAGACCGGGGAGCTGTTTTTT CASSSFWEGETGELFF TRBJ2-2 - TRBV28 16 -
TGTGCCAGCACCGACGGGGACAGGGGGCCGAATACGCAGTATTTT CASTDGDRGPNTQYF TRBJ2-3 - TRBV2 15 TRBD1
TGTGCCAGCAGCCAAGATTGGAAGGGGGCGAGGGGTGGCTACACCTTC CASSQDWKGARGGYTF TRBJ1-2 - TRBV4-2 16 TRBD1
TGTGCCAGCAGCTCAATACGAGCGGGCGAGGGGGAGACCCAGTACTTC CASSSIRAGEGETQYF TRBJ2-5 - TRBV11-2 16 -
TGTGCCTGGAGCCCCCCAGCGTGGAACCACGAGCAGTACTTC CAWSPPAWNHEQYF TRBJ2-7 - TRBV30 14 -
TGTGCCATCGGGGGAGGCACTGAAGCTTTCTTT CAIGGGTEAFF TRBJ1-1 - TRBV10-3 11 -
TGTGCCAGCAGTGACCTCGGGAGCTATGGCTACACCTTC CASSDLGSYGYTF TRBJ1-2 - TRBV2 13 -
TGTGCCAGCAGCGGGGGGGTATTGGGCAATCAGCCCCAGCATTTT CASSGGVLGNQPQHF TRBJ1-5 - TRBV11-2 15 -
TGTGCTAGCAGCTCTCAGCGGTACAATGAGCAGTTCTTC CASSSQRYNEQFF TRBJ2-1 - TRBV7-7 13 -
TGTGCCAGCAGCTTAGGAGGTACTAGCGGGAGACAGAGCGAGCAGTACTTC CASSLGGTSGRQSEQYF TRBJ2-7 - TRBV7-2 17 TRBD2
TGCAGCGTTATAGTCGGGACAGCATACACAGATACGCAGTATTTT CSVIVGTAYTDTQYF TRBJ2-3 few TRBV29-1 15 TRBD1
TGTGCCAGTAGTCCTCCCGGGACTAGCGGGGGGGCTGAGACAGATACGCAGTATTTT CASSPPGTSGGAETDTQYF TRBJ2-3 few TRBV19 19 TRBD2
TGTGCCAGCAGTGAAGGAGGGAAAGGGCAGCCCCAGCATTTT CASSEGGKGQPQHF TRBJ1-5 - TRBV6-1 14 -
TGTGCCATGAGGACAGGTTTAACTAATGAAAAACTGTTTTTT CAMRTGLTNEKLFF TRBJ1-4 - TRBV30 14 TRBD1
TGCGCCAGCAGTGACAGGTTAAGCTATGGCTACACCTTC CASSDRLSYGYTF TRBJ1-2 - TRBV10-2 13 -
TGTGCCAGCAGTGAGTCATACGGGATCGAGCAGTACTTC CASSESYGIEQYF TRBJ2-7 - TRBV6-1 13 -
TGTGCCAGCAGTTTAGTTGACTCCCGGAGGGCTTTCTTT CASSLVDSRRAFF TRBJ1-1 few TRBV28 13 -
TGTGCCAGCAGCTTAGCTCGACGGGAGAACACCGGGGAGCTGTTTTTT CASSLARRENTGELFF TRBJ2-2 few TRBV7-2 16 -
TGCGCCAGCAGCCACCCACTAGCTACCCCAGATACGCAGTATTTT CASSHPLATPDTQYF TRBJ2-3 - TRBV4-1 15 -
TGTGCCAGCAGCACAACACAGGGAACCTACGAGCAGTACTTC CASSTTQGTYEQYF TRBJ2-7 - TRBV13 14 -